Below, 18 T cell receptor beta chains from the same sample are listed, as sequenced in a study of blood T cell repertoires in COVID-19. TCRdb keeps only in-frame clones here, not all; method: immunoSEQ multiplex PCR. The repertoire includes about 190,000 clones, roughly 78% of them detected once, and 2.5% to 3% sits in the top ten. The sequencing sample was made of peripheral blood. The source is a woman aged 80 or over with active or convalescent COVID-19.

This chain joins TRBV11-2 and TRBJ2-3; 10 bases are a match to TRBD2. CDR1 and CDR2 (germline): SGHAT, FQNNGV. The ends lost 3 bases at V and 9 bases at J; junction bases unmatched: 3. The CDR3 runs to 13 residues. The CDR3 DNA sequence: TGTGCCAGCAGCTTCGGGACTAGCGAGACGCAGTATTTT. Translated, it gives CASSFGTSETQYF.

The rearrangement links TRBV5-1 to TRBJ2-1, with 8 bases that match TRBD2. CDR1 is SGHRS, CDR2 YFSETQ, per germline. The length of the CDR3 is 15 residues. The V and J ends lost 2 bases and 1 base, in that order; junction bases with no gene match: 2. DNA for the CDR3: TGCGCCAGCAGCTTCTTAGCGGGGTCCTACAATGAGCAGTTCTTC. Its protein is CASSFLAGSYNEQFF.

The chain has TRBV2 and TRBJ2-4; 7 bases align to TRBD1. The CDR3 loop spans 16 amino acids. Trimming at V came to 3 bases and at J to 0 bases, leaving 5 bases not matched to a gene. Germline V lookup: CDR1 SNHLY, CDR2 FYNNEI. The CDR3 is CASSDPGQLAKNIQYF. The CDR3, as DNA: TGTGCCAGCAGTGATCCGGGACAGCTAGCCAAAAACATTCAGTACTTC.

The chain recombines TRBV13 with TRBJ2-3, with TRBD2 matching over 12 bases. Germline values: CDR1 PRHDT, CDR2 FYEKMQ (reference sequence). J lost 3 bases, V lost 1 base, and 20 bases had no gene match. This CDR3 has 22 amino acids. CDR3 DNA sequence: TGTGCCAGCAGCTTAGCCCCAGGAAGGGGGCTAGCGGGGGGGCATGGGACAGATACGCAGTATTTT. This translates into CASSLAPGRGLAGGHGTDTQYF.

V usage is TRBV27 and J usage is TRBJ1-3, with D possibly matching TRBD1 (6 bases). V was shortened by 11 bases and J by 2 bases, with 13 bases between the two germline ends. This CDR3 has 13 amino acids. CDR1 MNHEY and CDR2 SMNVEV come from the germline V gene (reference sequence). CDR3 sequence reads: CASRRGTGNTIYF. CDR3 DNA: TGTGCCTCTCGAAGGGGGACTGGAAACACCATATATTTT.

The chain couples TRBV4-3 to TRBJ2-7; a weak D match, TRBD1 (6 bases). Germline lookup yields CDR1 LGHNA and CDR2 YSLEER. V was pared by 1 base and J by 2 bases, with 12 bases between. The CDR3 extends over 15 amino acids. Here the CDR3 DNA reads TGCGCCAGCAGCCAAGGATTCAGGGGAACCTACGAGCAGTACTTC. Amino acids: CASSQGFRGTYEQYF.

This rearrangement joins TRBV18 to TRBJ2-2, with TRBD1 matching over 10 bases. Germline V gives CDR1 KGHSH, CDR2 LQKENI. Germline trimming cut 3 bases from V and 7 bases from J; bases unmatched to any gene: 5. The CDR3 extends over 15 amino acids. The CDR3 loop is CASSPGTGADGELFF. The CDR3 coding sequence is TGTGCCAGCTCACCTGGGACAGGGGCGGACGGGGAGCTGTTTTTT. The full variable domain, its missing parts supplied by reference TRBV18 and TRBJ2-2, is NAGVMQNPRHLVRRRGQEARLRCSPMKGHSHVYWYRQLPEEGLKFMVYLQKENIIDESGMPKERFSAEFPKEGPSILRIQQVVRGDSAAYFCASSPGTGADGELFFGEGSRLTVL.

The V gene is TRBV19, the J gene TRBJ2-2; 11 bases are a match to TRBD2. The CDR3 length is 16 residues. Looked up from germline, CDR1 is LNHDA and CDR2 is SQIVND (reference sequence). V shed 6 bases, J shed 1 base, and the junction held 4 bases outside the gene matches. CDR3: CASSPGLAGNTGELFF. The CDR3 DNA is TGTGCCAGTAGCCCCGGACTAGCGGGGAACACCGGGGAGCTGTTTTTT.

The J gene is TRBJ2-5, the V gene TRBV7-9, with 7 bases that match TRBD1. Germline loops: CDR1 SEHNR, CDR2 FQNEAQ (reference sequence). After removal of 7 bases from V and 0 bases from J, the junction contained 14 bases not matched to a gene. The CDR3 loop spans 17 amino acids. CDR3 DNA sequence: TGTGCCAGCACTTCACCGACGTGGGACAGACACCAAGAGACCCAGTACTTC. It codes for CASTSPTWDRHQETQYF.

This chain connects TRBV3-1 (or the pseudogene TRBV3-2) to TRBJ1-2; TRBD1 might be the D (5 bases). The V and J ends lost 5 bases and 3 bases respectively, with 13 bases between them. Germline lookup yields CDR1 LGHDT and CDR2 YNNKEL (reference sequence). The CDR3 loop spans 14 amino acids. Here the CDR3 reads CASSTSWGDYGYTF. CDR3 nucleotide sequence: TGTGCCAGCAGCACTAGTTGGGGGGACTATGGCTACACCTTC.

The V gene is TRBV5-1, the J gene TRBJ2-3; D gene unclear. Trimming took 4 bases from V and 4 from J, leaving 10 bases between them. The CDR3 runs 13 residues. Germline V CDR1 and CDR2: SGHRS, YFSETQ. CDR3 loop: CASSPFVPDTQYF. The CDR3 region has the DNA TGCGCCAGCAGCCCCTTCGTTCCAGATACGCAGTATTTT.

The chain is built from TRBV4-3 and TRBJ1-6; 8 bases match TRBD1. The CDR3 consists of 19 residues. CDR1 and CDR2 (germline): LGHNA, YSLEER. The ends lost 0 bases at V and 2 bases at J; junction bases unmatched: 9. As DNA, the CDR3 is TGCGCCAGCAGCCAAGATCCGAAGACAGGGGAGCCCTATAATTCACCCCTCCACTTT. Translated, it gives CASSQDPKTGEPYNSPLHF.

The chain has TRBV4-3 and TRBJ2-1; the match to TRBD1 covers 8 bases. Looked up from germline, CDR1 is LGHNA and CDR2 is YSLEER. The CDR3 totals 16 residues. J lost 8 bases, V lost 3 bases, and 12 bases had no gene match. This CDR3 reads CASSQDPGTGWYEQFF. In DNA, the CDR3 is TGCGCCAGCAGCCAGGACCCTGGGACAGGATGGTATGAGCAGTTCTTC.

The chain recombines TRBV7-9 with TRBJ2-1, with D perhaps matching TRBD1 (6 bases). CDR1 and CDR2 from the germline V gene are SEHNR and FQNEAQ (reference sequence). Trimming took 5 bases from V and 4 from J, leaving 9 bases between them. This CDR3 spans 13 amino acids. The CDR3: CASSNTGYNEQFF. The CDR3 DNA sequence: TGTGCCAGCAGCAATACAGGGTACAATGAGCAGTTCTTC. Based on the CDR3 plus reference TRBV7-9 and TRBJ2-1, the full variable domain is DTGVSQNPRHKITKRGQNVTFRCDPISEHNRLYWYRQTLGQGPEFLTYFQNEAQLEKSRLLSDRFSAERPKGSFSTLEIQRTEQGDSAMYLCASSNTGYNEQFFGPGTRLTVL.

The chain joins TRBV5-1 to TRBJ1-1, with a tentative D call TRBD1 (6 bases). V was trimmed by 2 bases and J by 4 bases, leaving 9 bases between them. The germline V gene encodes CDR1 SGHRS and CDR2 YFSETQ. The CDR3 sequence is 13 residues long. DNA of the CDR3: TGCGCCAGCAGCTTCGGCAGGGGCACTGAAGCTTTCTTT. It yields the protein CASSFGRGTEAFF.

The chain carries TRBV21-1 and TRBJ2-7; the DNA was not compared with TRBD1, the D call given in the table. TRBV21-1 has pseudogene status. The CDR3 sequence is 15 residues long. The CDR3 sequence is CASSKGTDREYEQYF. The DNA for the CDR3 is TGTGCCAGCAGCAAAGGAACAGACCGAGAGTACGAGCAGTACTTC.

This clone was picked up a small number of times. V gene TRBV29-1 combines with J gene TRBJ1-1, with a weak D call TRBD1 (5 bases). Trimming removed 6 bases from V and 4 bases from J, with 12 bases in between. The CDR3 loop spans 12 amino acids. CDR1 and CDR2 from the germline V gene are SQVTM and ANQGSEA. In DNA, the CDR3 is TGCAGCGTAGGGACTCGTGGCACTGAAGCTTTCTTT. It is translated as CSVGTRGTEAFF.

This rearrangement joins TRBV4-3 to TRBJ2-1, with D unclear. CDR3 length: 16 residues. Germline V lookup: CDR1 LGHNA, CDR2 YSLEER. V was clipped by 0 bases and J by 9 bases, with 18 bases between them. DNA for the CDR3: TGCGCCAGCAGCCAAGATACGTGGGCCATCCGCAGTGAGCAGTTCTTC. This encodes CASSQDTWAIRSEQFF.